This T cell receptor beta chain was sequenced in a study of T cell clones after liver transplantation. Study context: Subjects received no induction therapy and standard immunosuppression until randomization at 12-24 months post-transplant.

Sequenced by immunoSEQ multiplex PCR; TCRdb stores in-frame clones only, minus some. The sample has about 120,000 clones; approximately 90% are singletons. The CDR3 is 14 residues long. Trimming took 5 bases from V and 5 from J, leaving 16 bases between them. Germline V gene data show CDR1 as SGHRS and CDR2 as YFSETQ. The sequencing used CD4+ T cells from blood, collected 12 months after liver transplant. The origin of this receptor is a human patient who received a liver transplant. Some of the T cells might come from the graft donor. The rearrangement links TRBV5-1 to TRBJ2-5; D is uncertain. The CDR3 is CASRSPALGETQYF. The CDR3 bases are TGCGCCAGCAGGTCGCCGGCCCTTGGGGAGACCCAGTACTTC. Using reference TRBV5-1 and TRBJ2-5 for the parts outside the CDR3, the full variable domain is KAGVTQTPRYLIKTRGQQVTLSCSPISGHRSVSWYQQTPGQGLQFLFEYFSETQRNKGNFPGRFSGRQFSNSRSEMNVSTLELGDSALYLCASRSPALGETQYFGPGTRLLVL.